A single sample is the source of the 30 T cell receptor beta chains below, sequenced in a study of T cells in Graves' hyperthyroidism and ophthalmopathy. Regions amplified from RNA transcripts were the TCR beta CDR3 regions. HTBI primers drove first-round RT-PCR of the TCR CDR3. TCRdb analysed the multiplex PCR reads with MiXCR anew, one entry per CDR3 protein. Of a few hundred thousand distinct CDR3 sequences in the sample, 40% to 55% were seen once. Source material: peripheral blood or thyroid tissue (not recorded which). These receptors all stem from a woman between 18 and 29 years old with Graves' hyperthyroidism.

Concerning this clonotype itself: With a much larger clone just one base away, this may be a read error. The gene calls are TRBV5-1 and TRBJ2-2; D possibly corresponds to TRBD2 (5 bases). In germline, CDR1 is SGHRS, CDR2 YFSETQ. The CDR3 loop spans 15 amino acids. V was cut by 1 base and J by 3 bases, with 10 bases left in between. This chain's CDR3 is CASSLNGKDTGELFF. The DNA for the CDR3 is TGCGCCAGCAGCTTGAACGGGAAGGACACCGGGGAGCTGTTTTTT.

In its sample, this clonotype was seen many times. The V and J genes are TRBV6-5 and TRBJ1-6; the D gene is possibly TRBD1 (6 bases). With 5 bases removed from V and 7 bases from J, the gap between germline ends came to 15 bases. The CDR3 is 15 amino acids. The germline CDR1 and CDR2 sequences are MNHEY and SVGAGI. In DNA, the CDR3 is TGTGCCAGCAGTCCCAGATCAGGGGTAAATTCACCCCTCCACTTT. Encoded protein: CASSPRSGVNSPLHF.

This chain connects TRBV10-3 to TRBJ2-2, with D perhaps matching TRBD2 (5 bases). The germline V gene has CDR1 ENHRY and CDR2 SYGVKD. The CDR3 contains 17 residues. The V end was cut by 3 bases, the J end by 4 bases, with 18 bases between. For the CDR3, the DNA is TGTGCCATCAGTGATTTTGCTAGCCCCCTCTCCACCGGGGAGCTGTTTTTT. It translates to CAISDFASPLSTGELFF.

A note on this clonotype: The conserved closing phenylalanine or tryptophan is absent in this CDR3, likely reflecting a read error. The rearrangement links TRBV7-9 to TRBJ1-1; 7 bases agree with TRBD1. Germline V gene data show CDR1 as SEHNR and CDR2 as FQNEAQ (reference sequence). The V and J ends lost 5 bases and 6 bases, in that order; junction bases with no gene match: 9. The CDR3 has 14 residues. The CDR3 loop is CASSNDRVSPEAFL. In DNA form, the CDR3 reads TGTGCCAGCAGCAACGACAGGGTGAGCCCTGAAGCTTTCCTT.

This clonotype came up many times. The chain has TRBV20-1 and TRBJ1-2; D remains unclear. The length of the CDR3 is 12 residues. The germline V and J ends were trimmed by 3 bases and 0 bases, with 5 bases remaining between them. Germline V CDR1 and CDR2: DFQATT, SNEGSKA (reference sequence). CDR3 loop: CSASVTNYGYTF. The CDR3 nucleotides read TGCAGTGCTAGCGTAACTAACTATGGCTACACCTTC.

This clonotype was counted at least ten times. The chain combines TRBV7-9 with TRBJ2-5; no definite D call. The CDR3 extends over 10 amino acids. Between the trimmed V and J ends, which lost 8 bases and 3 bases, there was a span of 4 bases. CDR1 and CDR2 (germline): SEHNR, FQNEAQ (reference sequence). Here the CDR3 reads CASAKETQYF. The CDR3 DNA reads TGTGCCAGCGCGAAAGAGACCCAGTACTTC.

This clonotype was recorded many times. This CDR3 reads CASSLEVSWQGYGYTF. In DNA, the CDR3 is TGTGCCAGCAGCTTAGAGGTTTCGTGGCAGGGATATGGCTACACCTTC. The chain joins TRBV7-2 to TRBJ1-2; D is possibly TRBD1 (5 bases). The CDR3 has 16 residues. Per germline, CDR1 SGHTA and CDR2 FQGNSA. Trimming took 1 base from V and 5 from J, leaving 17 bases between them.

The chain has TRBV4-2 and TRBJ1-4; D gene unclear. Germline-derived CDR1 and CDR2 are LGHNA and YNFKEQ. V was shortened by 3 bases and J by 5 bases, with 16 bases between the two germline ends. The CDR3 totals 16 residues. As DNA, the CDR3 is TGTGCCAGCAGCCACTCAGCGGGCGCTGGGAATGAAAAACTGTTTTTT. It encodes CASSHSAGAGNEKLFF.

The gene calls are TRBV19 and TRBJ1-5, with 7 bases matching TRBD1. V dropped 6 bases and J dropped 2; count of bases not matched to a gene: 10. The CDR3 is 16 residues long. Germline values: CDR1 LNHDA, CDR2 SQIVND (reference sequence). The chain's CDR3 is CASSTNWDSRNQPQHF. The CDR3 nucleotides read TGTGCCAGTAGCACCAATTGGGACAGCCGCAATCAGCCCCAGCATTTT.

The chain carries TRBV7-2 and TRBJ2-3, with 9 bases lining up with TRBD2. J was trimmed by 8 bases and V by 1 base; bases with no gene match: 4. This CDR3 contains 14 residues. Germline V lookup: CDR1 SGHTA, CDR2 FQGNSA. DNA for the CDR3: TGTGCCAGCAGCTTAGGCGGGAGGGCCGCTACGCAGTATTTT. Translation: CASSLGGRAATQYF.

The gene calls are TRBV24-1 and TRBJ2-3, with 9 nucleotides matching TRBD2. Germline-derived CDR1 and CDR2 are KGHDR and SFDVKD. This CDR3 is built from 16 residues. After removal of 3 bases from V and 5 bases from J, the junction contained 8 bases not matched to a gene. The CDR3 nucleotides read TGTGCCACCAGTGATGTCCCTAGCGGGACTAAAGATACGCAGTATTTT. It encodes CATSDVPSGTKDTQYF.

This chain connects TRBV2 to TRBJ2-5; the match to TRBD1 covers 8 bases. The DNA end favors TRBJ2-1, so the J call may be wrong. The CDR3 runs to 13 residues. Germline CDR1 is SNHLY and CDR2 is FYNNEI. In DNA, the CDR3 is TGTGCCAGCATTTGGACAGGGTCCAATGAGCAGTTCTTC. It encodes CASIWTGSNEQFF.

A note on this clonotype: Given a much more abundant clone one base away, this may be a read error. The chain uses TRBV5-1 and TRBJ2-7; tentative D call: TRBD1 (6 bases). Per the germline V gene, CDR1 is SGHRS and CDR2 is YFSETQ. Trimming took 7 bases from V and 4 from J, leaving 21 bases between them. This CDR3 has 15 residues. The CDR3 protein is CASRWGTGQIYEQYF. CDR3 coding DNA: TGCGCCAGCCGCTGGGGCACAGGACAGATATACGAGCAGTACTTC.

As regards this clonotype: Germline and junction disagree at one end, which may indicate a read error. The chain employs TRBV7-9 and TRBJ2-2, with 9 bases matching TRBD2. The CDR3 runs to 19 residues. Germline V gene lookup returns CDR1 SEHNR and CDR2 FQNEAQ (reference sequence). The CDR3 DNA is TGTGCCAGCAGCTTCCAGATCGATAGCGGGAGAATTTACACCGGGGAGCTGCTTTTT. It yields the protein CASSFQIDSGRIYTGELLF.

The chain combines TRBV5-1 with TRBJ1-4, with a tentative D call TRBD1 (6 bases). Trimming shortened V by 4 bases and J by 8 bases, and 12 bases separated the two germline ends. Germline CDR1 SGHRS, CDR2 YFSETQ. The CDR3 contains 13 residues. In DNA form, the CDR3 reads TGCGCCAGCAGCCGCCCAGGGGTCGAAAAACTGTTTTTT. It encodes CASSRPGVEKLFF.

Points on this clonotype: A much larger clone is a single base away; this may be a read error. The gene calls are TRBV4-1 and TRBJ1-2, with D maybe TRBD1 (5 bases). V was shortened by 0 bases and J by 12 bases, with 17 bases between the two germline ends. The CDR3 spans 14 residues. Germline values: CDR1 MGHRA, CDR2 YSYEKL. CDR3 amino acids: CASSQERGFESHTF. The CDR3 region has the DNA TGCGCCAGCAGCCAAGAACGGGGGTTTGAGAGCCACACCTTC.

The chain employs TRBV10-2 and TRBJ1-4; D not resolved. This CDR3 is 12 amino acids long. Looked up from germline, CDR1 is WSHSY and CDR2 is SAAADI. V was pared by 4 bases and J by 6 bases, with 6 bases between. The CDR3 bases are TGCGCCAGCAGTGTCGGAGATGAAAAACTGTTTTTT. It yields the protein CASSVGDEKLFF.

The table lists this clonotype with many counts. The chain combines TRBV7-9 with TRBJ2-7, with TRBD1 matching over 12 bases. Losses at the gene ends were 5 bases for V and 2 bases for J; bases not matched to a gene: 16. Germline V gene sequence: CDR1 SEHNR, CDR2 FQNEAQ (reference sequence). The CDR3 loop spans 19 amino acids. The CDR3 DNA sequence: TGTGCCAGCAGCAACACCGGGACAGGGGGCGCGGGGGAAGCCTACGAGCAGTACTTC. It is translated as CASSNTGTGGAGEAYEQYF.

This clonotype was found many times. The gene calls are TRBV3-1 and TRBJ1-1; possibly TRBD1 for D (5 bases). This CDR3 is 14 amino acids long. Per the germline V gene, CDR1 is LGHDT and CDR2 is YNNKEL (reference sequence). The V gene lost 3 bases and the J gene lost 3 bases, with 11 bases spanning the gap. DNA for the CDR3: TGTGCCAGCAGCCACGCAGGGTATCACACTGAAGCTTTCTTT. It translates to CASSHAGYHTEAFF.

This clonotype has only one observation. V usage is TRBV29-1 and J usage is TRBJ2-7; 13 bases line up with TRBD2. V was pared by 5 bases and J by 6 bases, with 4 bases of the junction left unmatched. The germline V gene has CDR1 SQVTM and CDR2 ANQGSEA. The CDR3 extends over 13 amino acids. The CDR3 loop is CSVSGLAGFEQYF. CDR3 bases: TGCAGCGTTTCGGGACTAGCGGGATTCGAGCAGTACTTC.

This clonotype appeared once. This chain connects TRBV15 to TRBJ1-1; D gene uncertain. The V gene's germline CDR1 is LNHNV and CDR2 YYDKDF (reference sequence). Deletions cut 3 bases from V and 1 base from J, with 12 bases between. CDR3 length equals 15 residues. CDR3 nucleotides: TGTGCCACCAGCAGTTACTTGAACAGGAACACTGAAGCTTTCTTT. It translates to CATSSYLNRNTEAFF.

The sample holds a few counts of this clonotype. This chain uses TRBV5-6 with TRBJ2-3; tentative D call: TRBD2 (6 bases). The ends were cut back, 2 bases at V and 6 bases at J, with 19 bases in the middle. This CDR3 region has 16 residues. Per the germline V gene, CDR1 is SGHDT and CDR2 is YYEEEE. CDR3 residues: CASSFFDGSLEDTQYF. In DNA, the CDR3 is TGTGCCAGCAGCTTTTTCGACGGGAGTCTGGAGGATACGCAGTATTTT.

The DNA for the CDR3 is TGTGCCACCAAGACGGACGGCCCCTACAATGAGCAGTTCTTC. This gives the protein CATKTDGPYNEQFF. The V gene is TRBV24-1, the J gene TRBJ2-1, with D uncertain. Looked up from germline, CDR1 is KGHDR and CDR2 is SFDVKD. The length of the CDR3 is 14 residues. V was cut by 8 bases and J by 2 bases, with 12 bases left in between.

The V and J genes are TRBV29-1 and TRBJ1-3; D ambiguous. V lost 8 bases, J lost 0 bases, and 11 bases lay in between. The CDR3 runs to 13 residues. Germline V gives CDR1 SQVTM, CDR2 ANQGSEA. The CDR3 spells CSLIRSSGNTIYF. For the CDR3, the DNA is TGCAGCCTCATCAGGAGCTCTGGAAACACCATATATTTT. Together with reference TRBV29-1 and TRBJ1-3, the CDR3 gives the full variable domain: SAVISQKPSRDICQRGTSLTIQCQVDSQVTMMFWYRQQPGQSLTLIATANQGSEATYESGFVIDKFPISRPNLTFSTLTVSNMSPEDSSIYLCSLIRSSGNTIYFGEGSWLTVV.

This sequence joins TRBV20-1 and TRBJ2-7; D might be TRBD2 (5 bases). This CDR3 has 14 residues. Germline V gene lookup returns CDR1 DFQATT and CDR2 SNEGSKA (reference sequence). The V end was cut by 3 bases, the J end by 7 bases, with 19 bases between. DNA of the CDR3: TGCAGTGCTAGTCTGCTAGCCATATACAATGAGCAGTACTTC. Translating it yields CSASLLAIYNEQYF.

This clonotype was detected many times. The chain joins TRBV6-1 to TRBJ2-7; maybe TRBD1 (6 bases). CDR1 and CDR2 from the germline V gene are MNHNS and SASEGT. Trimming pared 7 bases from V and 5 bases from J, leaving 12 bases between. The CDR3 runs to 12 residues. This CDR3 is CASIRTVHEQYF. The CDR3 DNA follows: TGTGCCAGCATTCGGACAGTCCACGAGCAGTACTTC.

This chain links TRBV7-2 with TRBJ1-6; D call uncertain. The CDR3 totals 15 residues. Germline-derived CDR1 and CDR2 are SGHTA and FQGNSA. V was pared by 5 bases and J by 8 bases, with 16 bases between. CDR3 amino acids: CASSIWARLDSPLHF. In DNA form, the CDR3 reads TGTGCCAGCAGCATCTGGGCGAGATTAGATTCACCCCTCCACTTT.

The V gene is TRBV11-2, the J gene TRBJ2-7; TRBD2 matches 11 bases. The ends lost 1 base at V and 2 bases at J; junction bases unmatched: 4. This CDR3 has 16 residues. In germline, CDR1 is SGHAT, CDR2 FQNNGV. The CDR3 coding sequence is TGTGCCAGCAGCTTAGGAGTGACTAGCGGGACCTACGAGCAGTACTTC. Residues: CASSLGVTSGTYEQYF.

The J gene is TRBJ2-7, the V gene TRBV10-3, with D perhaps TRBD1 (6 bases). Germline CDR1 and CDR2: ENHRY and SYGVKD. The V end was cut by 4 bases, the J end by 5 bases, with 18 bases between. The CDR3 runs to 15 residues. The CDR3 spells CAISAISDRWDEQYF. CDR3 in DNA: TGTGCCATCAGTGCTATTAGCGACAGGTGGGACGAGCAGTACTTC.

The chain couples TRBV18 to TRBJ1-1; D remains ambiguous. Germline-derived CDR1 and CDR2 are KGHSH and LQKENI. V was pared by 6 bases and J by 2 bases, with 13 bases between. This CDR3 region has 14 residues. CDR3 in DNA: TGTGCCAGCTCGTCCCAGTCCTTAAACACTGAAGCTTTCTTT. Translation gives CASSSQSLNTEAFF.